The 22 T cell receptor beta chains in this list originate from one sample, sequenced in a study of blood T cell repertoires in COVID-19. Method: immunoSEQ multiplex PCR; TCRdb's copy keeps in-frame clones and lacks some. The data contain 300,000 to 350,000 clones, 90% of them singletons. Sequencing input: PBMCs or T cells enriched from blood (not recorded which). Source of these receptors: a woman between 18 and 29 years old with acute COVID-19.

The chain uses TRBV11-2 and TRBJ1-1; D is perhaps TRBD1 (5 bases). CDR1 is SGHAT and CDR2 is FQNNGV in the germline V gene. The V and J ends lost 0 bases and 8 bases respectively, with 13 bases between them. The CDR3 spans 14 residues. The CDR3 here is CASSLDRGTDEAFF. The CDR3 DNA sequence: TGTGCCAGCAGCTTAGATCGTGGGACTGACGAAGCTTTCTTT. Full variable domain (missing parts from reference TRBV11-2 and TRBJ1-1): EAGVAQSPRYKIIEKRQSVAFWCNPISGHATLYWYQQILGQGPKLLIQFQNNGVVDDSQLPKDRFSAERLKGVDSTLKIQPAKLEDSAVYLCASSLDRGTDEAFFGQGTRLTVV.

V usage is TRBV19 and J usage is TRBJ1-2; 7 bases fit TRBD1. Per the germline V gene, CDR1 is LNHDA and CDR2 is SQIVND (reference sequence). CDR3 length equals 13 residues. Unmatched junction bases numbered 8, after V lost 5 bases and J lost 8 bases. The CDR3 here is CASSPRQGAGYTF. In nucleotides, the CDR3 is TGTGCCAGTAGTCCGAGACAGGGAGCAGGCTACACCTTC. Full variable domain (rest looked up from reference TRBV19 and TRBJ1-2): DGGITQSPKYLFRKEGQNVTLSCEQNLNHDAMYWYRQDPGQGLRLIYYSQIVNDFQKGDIAEGYSVSREKKESFPLTVTSAQKNPTAFYLCASSPRQGAGYTFGSGTRLTVV.

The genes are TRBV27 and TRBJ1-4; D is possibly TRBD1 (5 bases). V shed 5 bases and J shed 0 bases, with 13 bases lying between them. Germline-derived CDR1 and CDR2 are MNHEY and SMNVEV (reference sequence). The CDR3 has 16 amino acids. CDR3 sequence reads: CASSDRYPTTNEKLFF. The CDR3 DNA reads TGTGCCAGCAGTGACAGATACCCAACAACTAATGAAAAACTGTTTTTT.

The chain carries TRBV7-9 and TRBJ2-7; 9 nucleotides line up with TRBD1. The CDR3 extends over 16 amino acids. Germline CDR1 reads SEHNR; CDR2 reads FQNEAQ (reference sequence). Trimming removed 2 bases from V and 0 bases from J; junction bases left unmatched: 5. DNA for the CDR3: TGTGCCAGCAGCTTAATAGACAGGGGGTTCTCCTACGAGCAGTACTTC. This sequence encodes CASSLIDRGFSYEQYF.

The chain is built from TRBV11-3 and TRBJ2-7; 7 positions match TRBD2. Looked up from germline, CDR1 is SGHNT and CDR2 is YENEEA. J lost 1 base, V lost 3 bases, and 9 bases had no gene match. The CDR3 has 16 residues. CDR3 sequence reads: CASSFPFSGRSYEQYF. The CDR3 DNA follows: TGTGCCAGCAGCTTCCCGTTTAGCGGGCGGTCCTACGAGCAGTACTTC.

CDR3 protein: CASSLRTAYGYTF. Written as DNA, the CDR3 is TGTGCCAGCAGTTTACGGACTGCCTATGGCTACACCTTC. The chain recombines TRBV28 with TRBJ1-2; D ambiguous. This CDR3 is built from 13 residues. In germline, CDR1 is MDHEN, CDR2 SYDVKM. The ends were cut back, 2 bases at V and 4 bases at J, with 8 bases in the middle.

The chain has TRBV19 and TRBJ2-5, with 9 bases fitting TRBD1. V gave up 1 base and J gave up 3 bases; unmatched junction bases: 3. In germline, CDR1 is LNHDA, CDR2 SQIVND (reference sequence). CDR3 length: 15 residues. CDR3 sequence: CASSIARDREETQYF. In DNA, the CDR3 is TGTGCCAGTAGTATAGCCAGGGACAGGGAAGAGACCCAGTACTTC.

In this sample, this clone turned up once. The CDR3: CASSIQGNQPQHF. CDR3 sequence (DNA): TGTGCCAGCAGTATACAGGGGAATCAGCCCCAGCATTTT. This chain joins TRBV6-5 and TRBJ1-5, with 7 bases identical to TRBD1. This CDR3 comprises 13 residues. Germline V gene lookup returns CDR1 MNHEY and CDR2 SVGAGI. After removal of 5 bases from V and 4 bases from J, the junction contained 2 bases not matched to a gene.

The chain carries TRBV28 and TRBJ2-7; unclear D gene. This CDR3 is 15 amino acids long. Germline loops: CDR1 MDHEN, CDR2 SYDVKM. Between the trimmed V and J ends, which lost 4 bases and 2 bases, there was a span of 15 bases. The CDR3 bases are TGTGCCAGCAGTTCCGCAGGCCCCCCTACCTACGAGCAGTACTTC. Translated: CASSSAGPPTYEQYF.

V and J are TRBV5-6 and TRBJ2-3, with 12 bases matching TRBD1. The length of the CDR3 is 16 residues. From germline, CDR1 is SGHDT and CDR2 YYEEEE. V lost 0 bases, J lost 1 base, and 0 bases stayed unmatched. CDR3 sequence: CASSLGDRGRTDTQYF. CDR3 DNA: TGTGCCAGCAGCTTGGGGGACAGGGGGCGCACAGATACGCAGTATTTT.

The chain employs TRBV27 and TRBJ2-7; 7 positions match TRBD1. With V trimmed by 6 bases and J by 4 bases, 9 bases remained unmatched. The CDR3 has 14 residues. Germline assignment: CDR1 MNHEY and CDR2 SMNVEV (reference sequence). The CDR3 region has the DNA TGTGCCAGCAGGGGACCCGGGACAGCATACGAGCAGTACTTC. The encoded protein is CASRGPGTAYEQYF.

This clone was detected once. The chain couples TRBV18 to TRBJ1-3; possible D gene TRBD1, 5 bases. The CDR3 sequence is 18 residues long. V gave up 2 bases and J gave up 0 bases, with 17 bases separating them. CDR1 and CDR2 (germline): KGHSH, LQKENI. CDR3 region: CASSPIRQGLFSGNTIYF. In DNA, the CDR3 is TGTGCCAGCTCACCAATAAGGCAGGGCCTGTTCTCTGGAAACACCATATATTTT.

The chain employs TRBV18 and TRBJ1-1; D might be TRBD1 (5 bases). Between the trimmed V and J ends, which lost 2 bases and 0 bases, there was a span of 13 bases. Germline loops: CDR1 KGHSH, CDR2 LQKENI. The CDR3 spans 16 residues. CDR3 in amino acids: CASSPTSGRMNTEAFF. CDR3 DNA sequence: TGTGCCAGCTCACCAACTTCAGGGCGCATGAACACTGAAGCTTTCTTT.

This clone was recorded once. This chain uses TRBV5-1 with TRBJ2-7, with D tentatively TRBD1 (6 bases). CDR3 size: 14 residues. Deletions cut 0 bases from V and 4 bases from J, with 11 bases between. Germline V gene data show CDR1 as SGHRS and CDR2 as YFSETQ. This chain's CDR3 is CASSLAAQGYEQYF. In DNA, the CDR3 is TGCGCCAGCAGCTTGGCCGCACAGGGTTACGAGCAGTACTTC.

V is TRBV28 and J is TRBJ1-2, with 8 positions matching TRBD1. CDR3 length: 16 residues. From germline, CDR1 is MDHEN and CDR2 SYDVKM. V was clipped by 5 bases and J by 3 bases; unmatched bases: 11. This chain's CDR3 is CASSLIGTGQDYGYTF. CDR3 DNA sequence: TGTGCCAGCAGTCTAATAGGGACGGGACAGGACTATGGCTACACCTTC.

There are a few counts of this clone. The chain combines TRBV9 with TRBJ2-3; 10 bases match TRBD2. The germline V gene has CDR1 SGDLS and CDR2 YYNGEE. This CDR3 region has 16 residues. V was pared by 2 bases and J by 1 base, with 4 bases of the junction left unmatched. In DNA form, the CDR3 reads TGTGCCAGCAGCGTCACCGGGACTAGCGGCACAGATACGCAGTATTTT. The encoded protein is CASSVTGTSGTDTQYF.

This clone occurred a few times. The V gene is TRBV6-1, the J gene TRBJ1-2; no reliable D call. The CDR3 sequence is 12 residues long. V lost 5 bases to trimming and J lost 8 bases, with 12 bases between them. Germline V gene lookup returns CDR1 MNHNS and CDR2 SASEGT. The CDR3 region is CASSSSPRGYTF. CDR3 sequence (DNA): TGTGCCAGCAGTTCCTCTCCCCGGGGCTACACCTTC.

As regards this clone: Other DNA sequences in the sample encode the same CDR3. DNA for the CDR3: TGCGCCAGCAGCTCCGGGACAGCGTATGAAGCTTTCTTT. This gives the protein CASSSGTAYEAFF. The rearrangement links TRBV5-1 to TRBJ1-1, with 7 positions matching TRBD1. V shed 3 bases, J shed 7 bases, and the junction held 6 bases outside the gene matches. The CDR3 contains 13 residues. Germline assignment: CDR1 SGHRS and CDR2 YFSETQ. Full variable domain (rest looked up from reference TRBV5-1 and TRBJ1-1): KAGVTQTPRYLIKTRGQQVTLSCSPISGHRSVSWYQQTPGQGLQFLFEYFSETQRNKGNFPGRFSGRQFSNSRSEMNVSTLELGDSALYLCASSSGTAYEAFFGQGTRLTVV.

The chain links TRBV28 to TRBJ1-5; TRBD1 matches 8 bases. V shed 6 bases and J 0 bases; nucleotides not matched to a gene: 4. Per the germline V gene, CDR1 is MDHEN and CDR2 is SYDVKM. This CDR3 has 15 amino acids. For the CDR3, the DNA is TGTGCCAGCAGCCGGACAGGGCTTAGCAATCAGCCCCAGCATTTT. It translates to CASSRTGLSNQPQHF.

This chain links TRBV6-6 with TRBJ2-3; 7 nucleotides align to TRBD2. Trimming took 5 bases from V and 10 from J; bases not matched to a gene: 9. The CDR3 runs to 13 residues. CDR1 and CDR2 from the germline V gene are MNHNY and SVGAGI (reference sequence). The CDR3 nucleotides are TGTGCCAGCAGTGGCGATCGCGGGAGTCCGCAGTATTTT. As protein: CASSGDRGSPQYF.

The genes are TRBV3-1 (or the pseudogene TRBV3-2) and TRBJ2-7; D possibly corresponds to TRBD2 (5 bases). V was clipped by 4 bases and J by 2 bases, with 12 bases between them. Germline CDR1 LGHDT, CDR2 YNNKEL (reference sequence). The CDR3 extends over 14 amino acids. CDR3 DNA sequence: TGTGCCAGCAGCCCCCCCTTGCGGGCCTACGAGCAGTACTTC. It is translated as CASSPPLRAYEQYF.

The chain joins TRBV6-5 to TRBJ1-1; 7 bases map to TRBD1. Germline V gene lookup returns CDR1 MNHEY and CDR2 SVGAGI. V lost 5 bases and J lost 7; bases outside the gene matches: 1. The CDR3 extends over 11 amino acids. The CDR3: CASSRQGEAFF. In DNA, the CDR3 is TGTGCCAGCAGTCGACAGGGTGAAGCTTTCTTT.